This TCR beta chain was identified in a study of blood T cells in healthy people across ages. Study-wide results and caveats: Per-million-T-cell TCR beta diversity fell roughly linearly with age.

This clonotype was counted at least ten times. What it binds is unknown. Then a second PCR, running about 6 to 11 cycles, was carried out with a sample-barcoded 5' primer and a J-beta primer mix. TCRdb reprocessed the 5' RACE reads with MiXCR, giving one entry per CDR3 protein. The sample has 650,000 or so distinct CDR3 sequences, over 40% seen once. This CDR3 region has 15 residues. V was clipped by 0 bases and J by 0 bases, with 6 bases between them. CDR1 and CDR2 (germline): SGHTA, FQGNSA. Isolation recovered at least 6 million PBMCs from every sample. The sequenced sample consisted of blood. This chain connects TRBV7-2 to TRBJ2-4, with unresolved D. This clonotype was obtained from a woman of 80 years or more in good health. The CDR3 spells CASSLAFGAKNIQYF. Written as DNA, the CDR3 is TGTGCCAGCAGCTTAGCGTTCGGAGCCAAAAACATTCAGTACTTC.